This record looks at one T cell receptor beta chain sequence and its context. The target of this receptor is not known. No much larger clone exists at a distance of one base, and base qualities are not known. CDR1 and CDR2 (LNHDA, SQIVND) derive from the germline V gene (reference sequence). The V end loses 10 bases and the J end loses 1 base, and a stretch of 22 bases separates them. The CDR3 runs 16 amino acids, cysteine and phenylalanine included. Kept here is only the CDR3 DNA, which spans 48 bases and is read in frame from base 1. TCRbeta CDR3 regions were amplified from genomic DNA using the immunoSEQ Assay, a bias-controlled multiplex PCR. From the authors' description of their analysis: Within the assay, amplification of reference gene primers was used to estimate how many nucleated cells each sample contained. To quantify the absolute abundance of each unique TCRbeta CDR3 rearrangement, sequence reads were collapsed and filtered. Productive Simpson clonality was computed per sample as the square root of Simpson's diversity index over productive rearrangements. This immuneACCESS table, as held by TCRdb, lists in-frame sequences with V and J called but not all clones. Of the missing ones, under half trace to an unresolved V gene in checked studies; the others have no known cause. D and trimming come from the DNA, and the V and J calls and clone size come from that table. This sample has 130,000 to 150,000 clones in its table, and approximately 79% of those were observed once. The ten largest clones add up to about 8.7% of the sample.

Collaborating institutions collected whole blood in K2EDTA tubes following their own protocols. For TCRbeta analysis, collaborators shipped samples in one of three forms: frozen whole blood, isolated PBMCs, or DNA extracted from either of those sample types. This record comes from a study of blood T cell repertoires in COVID-19 (dated by TCRdb to about 2020). Background for the entire study: Collaborator samples came from the United States, Italy and Spain and covered acute and convalescent phases of COVID-19. Subjects who had been exposed to COVID-19, were actively infected with it, or had recovered from it provided the deeply sampled blood TCRbeta repertoires that made up the dataset. Samples were obtained from the ongoing ImmuneRACE study (first 160 participants) and from about 1,300 subjects provided by 6 global collaborators. HLA class I and class II types, where available, came from metadata supplied by the sample provider rather than from assay-based typing. The repertoires were released in a freely available public database intended as a resource for research on the immune response to SARS-CoV-2. The material from the prospective study consisted of cDNA or gDNA derived from T cells, B-cell-depleted T cells, or PBMCs. Sample metadata almost always included a de-identified subject ID, COVID-19 status, age in years and sex. On the study overall, not on this receptor specifically: How much clinical and demographic metadata was included differed by source and by participant, and the metadata was provided uncurated.

This clonotype was sampled from a man aged 50 to 59 with active or convalescent COVID-19. The receptor chain draws on TRBV19 and TRBJ1-1, and perhaps TRBD1 as D gene, on 6 matching bases. The sample consisted of peripheral blood. The DNA reads as follows: TGTGCCACCAAAAGGGGGACGGCTCTATCGAACACTGAAGCTTTCTTT. Protein translation: CATKRGTALSNTEAFF.